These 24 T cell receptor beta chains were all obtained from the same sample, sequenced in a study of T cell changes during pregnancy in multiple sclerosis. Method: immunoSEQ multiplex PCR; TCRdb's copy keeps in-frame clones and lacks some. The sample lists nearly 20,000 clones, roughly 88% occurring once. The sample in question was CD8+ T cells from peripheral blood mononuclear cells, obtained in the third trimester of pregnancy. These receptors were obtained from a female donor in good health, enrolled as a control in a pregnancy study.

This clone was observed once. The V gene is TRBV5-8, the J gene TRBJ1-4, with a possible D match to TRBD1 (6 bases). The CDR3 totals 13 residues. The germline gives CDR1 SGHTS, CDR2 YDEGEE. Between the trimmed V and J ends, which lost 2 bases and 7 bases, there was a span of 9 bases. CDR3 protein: CASSFDRREKLFF. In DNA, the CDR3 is TGTGCCAGCAGCTTTGACAGGCGTGAAAAACTGTTTTTT.

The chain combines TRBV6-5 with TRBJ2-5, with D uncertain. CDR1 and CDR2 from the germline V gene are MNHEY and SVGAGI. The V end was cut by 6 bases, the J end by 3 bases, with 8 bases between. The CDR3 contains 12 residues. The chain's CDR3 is CASRGLKETQYF. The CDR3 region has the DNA TGTGCCAGCAGGGGCCTAAAAGAGACCCAGTACTTC.

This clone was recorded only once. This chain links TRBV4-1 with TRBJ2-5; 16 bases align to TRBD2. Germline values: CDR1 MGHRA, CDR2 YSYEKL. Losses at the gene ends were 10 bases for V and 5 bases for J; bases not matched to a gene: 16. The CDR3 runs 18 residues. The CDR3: CATSSPGLAGGPTETQYF. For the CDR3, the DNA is TGCGCCACCTCCTCCCCGGGACTAGCGGGGGGGCCTACGGAGACCCAGTACTTC.

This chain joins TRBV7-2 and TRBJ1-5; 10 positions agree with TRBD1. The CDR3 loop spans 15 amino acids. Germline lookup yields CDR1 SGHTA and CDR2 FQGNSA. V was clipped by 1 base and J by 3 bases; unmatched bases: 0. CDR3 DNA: TGTGCCAGCAGCTTAGGACAGGGGGCCAATCAGCCCCAGCATTTT. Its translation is CASSLGQGANQPQHF.

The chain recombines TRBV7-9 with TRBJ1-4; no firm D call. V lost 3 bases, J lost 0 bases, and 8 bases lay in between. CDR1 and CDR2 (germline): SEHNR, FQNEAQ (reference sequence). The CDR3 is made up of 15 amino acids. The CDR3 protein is CASSFKGATNEKLFF. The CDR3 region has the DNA TGTGCCAGCAGCTTCAAAGGAGCAACTAATGAAAAACTGTTTTTT. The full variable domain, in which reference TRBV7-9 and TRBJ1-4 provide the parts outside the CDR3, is DTGVSQNPRHKITKRGQNVTFRCDPISEHNRLYWYRQTLGQGPEFLTYFQNEAQLEKSRLLSDRFSAERPKGSFSTLEIQRTEQGDSAMYLCASSFKGATNEKLFFGSGTQLSVL.

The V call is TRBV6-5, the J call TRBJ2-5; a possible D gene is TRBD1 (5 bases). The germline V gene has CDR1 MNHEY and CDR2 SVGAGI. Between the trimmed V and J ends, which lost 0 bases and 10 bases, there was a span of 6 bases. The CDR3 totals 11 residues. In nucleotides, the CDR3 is TGTGCCAGCAGTTACTCAGGGGACCAGTACTTC. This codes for CASSYSGDQYF.

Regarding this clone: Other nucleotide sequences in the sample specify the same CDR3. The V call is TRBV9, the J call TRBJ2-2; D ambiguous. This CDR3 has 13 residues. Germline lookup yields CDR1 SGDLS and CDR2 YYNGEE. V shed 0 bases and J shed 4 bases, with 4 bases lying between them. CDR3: CASSVGGTGELFF. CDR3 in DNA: TGTGCCAGCAGCGTAGGAGGCACCGGGGAGCTGTTTTTT.

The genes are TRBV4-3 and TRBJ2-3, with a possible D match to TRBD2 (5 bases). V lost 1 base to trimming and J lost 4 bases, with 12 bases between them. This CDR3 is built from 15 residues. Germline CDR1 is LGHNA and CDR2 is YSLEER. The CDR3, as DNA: TGCGCCAGCAGCCAAGGAAGCGGTGGAGCAGATACGCAGTATTTT. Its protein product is CASSQGSGGADTQYF.

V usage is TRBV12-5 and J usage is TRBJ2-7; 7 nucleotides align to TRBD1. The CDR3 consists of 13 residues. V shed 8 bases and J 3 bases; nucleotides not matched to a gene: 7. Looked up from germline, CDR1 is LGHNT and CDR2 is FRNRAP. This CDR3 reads CASRTGAFYEQYF. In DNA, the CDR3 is TGTGCTAGTCGTACAGGGGCCTTCTACGAGCAGTACTTC.

This CDR3 reads CASSLVGADSSTDTQYF. CDR3 DNA: TGTGCCAGCAGCTTAGTGGGAGCTGACTCTAGCACAGATACGCAGTATTTT. The chain combines TRBV11-2 with TRBJ2-3; TRBD2 might be the D (5 bases). CDR1 and CDR2 from the germline V gene are SGHAT and FQNNGV. The CDR3 is 17 residues long. V was trimmed by 1 base and J by 0 bases, leaving 14 bases between them.

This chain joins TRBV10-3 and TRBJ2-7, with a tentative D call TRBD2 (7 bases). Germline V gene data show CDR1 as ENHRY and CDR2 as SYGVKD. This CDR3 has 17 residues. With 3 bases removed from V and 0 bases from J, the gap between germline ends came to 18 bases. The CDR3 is CAISDSTRGGVSYEQYF. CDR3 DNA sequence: TGTGCCATCAGTGACTCAACTAGAGGGGGGGTCTCCTACGAGCAGTACTTC.

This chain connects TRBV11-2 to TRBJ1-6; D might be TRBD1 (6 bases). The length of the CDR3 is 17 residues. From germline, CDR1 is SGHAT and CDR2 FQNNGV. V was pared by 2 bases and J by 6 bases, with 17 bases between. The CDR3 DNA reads TGTGCCAGCAGCTTATCTTTTAATCAAGGGGGTAATTCACCCCTCCACTTT. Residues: CASSLSFNQGGNSPLHF.

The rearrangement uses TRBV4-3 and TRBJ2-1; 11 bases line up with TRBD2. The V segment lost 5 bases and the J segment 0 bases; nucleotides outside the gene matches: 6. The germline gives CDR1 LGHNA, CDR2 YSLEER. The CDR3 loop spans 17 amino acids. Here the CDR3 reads CASSGLAGPSSYNEQFF. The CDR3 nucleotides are TGCGCCAGCAGCGGACTAGCGGGCCCGAGCTCCTACAATGAGCAGTTCTTC.

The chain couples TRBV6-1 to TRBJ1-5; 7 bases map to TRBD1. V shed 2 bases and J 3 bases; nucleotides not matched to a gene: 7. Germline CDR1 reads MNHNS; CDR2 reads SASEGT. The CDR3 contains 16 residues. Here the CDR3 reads CASSELRGRINQPQHF. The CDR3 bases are TGTGCCAGCAGTGAACTTAGGGGGCGAATCAATCAGCCCCAGCATTTT.

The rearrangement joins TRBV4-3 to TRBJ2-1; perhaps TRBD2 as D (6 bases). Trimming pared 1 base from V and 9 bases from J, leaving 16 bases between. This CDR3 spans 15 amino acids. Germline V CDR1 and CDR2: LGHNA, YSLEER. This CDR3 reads CASSQGREVIGEQFF. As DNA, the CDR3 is TGCGCCAGCAGCCAAGGCAGGGAGGTGATTGGTGAGCAGTTCTTC.

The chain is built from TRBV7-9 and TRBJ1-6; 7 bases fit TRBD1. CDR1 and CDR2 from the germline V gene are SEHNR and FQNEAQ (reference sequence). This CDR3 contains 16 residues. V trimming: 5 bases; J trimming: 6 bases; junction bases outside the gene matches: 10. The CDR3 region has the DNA TGTGCCAGCAGCAACCCCTGGGACAGCCCTAATTCACCCCTCCACTTT. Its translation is CASSNPWDSPNSPLHF.

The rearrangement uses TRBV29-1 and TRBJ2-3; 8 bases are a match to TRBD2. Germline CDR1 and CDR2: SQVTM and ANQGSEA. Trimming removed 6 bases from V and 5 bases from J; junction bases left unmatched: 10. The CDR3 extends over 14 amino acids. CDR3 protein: CSVKGDLAGDTQYF. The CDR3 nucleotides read TGCAGCGTAAAAGGGGACCTAGCGGGAGATACGCAGTATTTT.

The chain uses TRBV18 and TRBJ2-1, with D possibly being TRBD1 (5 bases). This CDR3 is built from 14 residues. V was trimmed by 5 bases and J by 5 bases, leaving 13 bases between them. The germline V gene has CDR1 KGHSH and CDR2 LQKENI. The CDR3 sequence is CASSSPGINNEQFF. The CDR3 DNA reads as TGTGCCAGCTCATCCCCAGGGATAAACAATGAGCAGTTCTTC.

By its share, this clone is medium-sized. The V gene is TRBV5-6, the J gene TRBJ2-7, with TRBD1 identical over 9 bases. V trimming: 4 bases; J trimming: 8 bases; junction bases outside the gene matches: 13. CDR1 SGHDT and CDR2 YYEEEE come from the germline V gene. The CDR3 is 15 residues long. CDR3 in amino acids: CASSKGTGHPTKQYF. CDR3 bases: TGTGCCAGCAGCAAGGGGACAGGGCATCCTACGAAGCAGTACTTC.

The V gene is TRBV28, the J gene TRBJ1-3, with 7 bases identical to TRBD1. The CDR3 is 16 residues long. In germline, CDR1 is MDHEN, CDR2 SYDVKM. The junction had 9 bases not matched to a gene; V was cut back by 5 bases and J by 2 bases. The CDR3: CASSTLFDRAGNTIYF. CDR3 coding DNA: TGTGCCAGCAGTACCCTCTTCGACAGGGCTGGAAACACCATATATTTT.

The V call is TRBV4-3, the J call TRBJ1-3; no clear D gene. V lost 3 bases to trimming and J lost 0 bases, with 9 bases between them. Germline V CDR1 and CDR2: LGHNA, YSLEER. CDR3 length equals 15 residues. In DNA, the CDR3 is TGCGCCAGCAGCCAGGGCAGCCGCTCTGGAAACACCATATATTTT. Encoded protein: CASSQGSRSGNTIYF.

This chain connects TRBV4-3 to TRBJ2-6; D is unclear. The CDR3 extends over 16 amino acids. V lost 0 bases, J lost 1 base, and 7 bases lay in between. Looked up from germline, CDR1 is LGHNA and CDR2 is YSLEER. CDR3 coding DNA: TGCGCCAGCAGCCAAGAATCGGGTTCTGGGGCCAACGTCCTGACTTTC. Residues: CASSQESGSGANVLTF.

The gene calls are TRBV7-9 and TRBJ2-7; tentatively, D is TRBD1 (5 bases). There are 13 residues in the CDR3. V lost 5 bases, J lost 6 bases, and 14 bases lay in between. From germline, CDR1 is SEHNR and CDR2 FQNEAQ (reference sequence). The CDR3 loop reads CASSDRQLSEQYF. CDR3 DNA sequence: TGTGCCAGCAGCGACCGACAGTTGTCCGAGCAGTACTTC.

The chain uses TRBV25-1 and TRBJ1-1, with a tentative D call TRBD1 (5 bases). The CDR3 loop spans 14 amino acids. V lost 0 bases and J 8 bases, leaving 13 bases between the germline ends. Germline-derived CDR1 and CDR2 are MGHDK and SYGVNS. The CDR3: CASSEYAVGAEAFF. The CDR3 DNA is TGTGCCAGCAGTGAATATGCGGTAGGGGCAGAAGCTTTCTTT.